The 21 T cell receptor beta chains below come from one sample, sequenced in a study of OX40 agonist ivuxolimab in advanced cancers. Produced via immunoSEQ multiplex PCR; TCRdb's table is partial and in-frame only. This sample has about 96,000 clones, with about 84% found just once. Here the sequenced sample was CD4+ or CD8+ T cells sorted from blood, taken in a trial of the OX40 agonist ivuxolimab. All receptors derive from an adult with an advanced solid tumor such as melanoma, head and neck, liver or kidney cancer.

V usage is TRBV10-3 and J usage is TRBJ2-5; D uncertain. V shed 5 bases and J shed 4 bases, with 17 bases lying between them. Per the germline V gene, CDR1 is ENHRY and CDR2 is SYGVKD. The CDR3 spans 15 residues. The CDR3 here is CAISTQSSLPETQYF. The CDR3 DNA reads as TGTGCCATCAGTACACAATCTTCCCTCCCAGAGACCCAGTACTTC.

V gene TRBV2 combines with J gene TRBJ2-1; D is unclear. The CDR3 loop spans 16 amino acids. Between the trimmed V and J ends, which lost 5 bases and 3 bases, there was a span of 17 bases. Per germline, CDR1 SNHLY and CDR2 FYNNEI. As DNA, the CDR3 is TGTGCCAGCAGTCAGTGGGCTCCCAGTGTCTACAATGAGCAGTTCTTC. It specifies CASSQWAPSVYNEQFF.

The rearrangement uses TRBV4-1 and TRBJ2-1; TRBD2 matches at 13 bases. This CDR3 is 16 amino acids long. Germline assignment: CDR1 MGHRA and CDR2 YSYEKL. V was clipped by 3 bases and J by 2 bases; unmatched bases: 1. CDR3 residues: CASSQGTSGTYNEQFF. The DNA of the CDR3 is TGCGCCAGCAGCCAGGGGACTAGCGGGACCTACAATGAGCAGTTCTTC.

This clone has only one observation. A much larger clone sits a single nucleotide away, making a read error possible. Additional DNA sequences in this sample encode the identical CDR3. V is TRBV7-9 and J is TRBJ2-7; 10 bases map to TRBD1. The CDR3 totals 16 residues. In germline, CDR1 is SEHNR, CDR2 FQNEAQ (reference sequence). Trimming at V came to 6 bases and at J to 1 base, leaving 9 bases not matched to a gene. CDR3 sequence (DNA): TGTGCCAGCAGTCCCATGACAGGGGGCGCTTCCTACGAGCAGTACTTC. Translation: CASSPMTGGASYEQYF.

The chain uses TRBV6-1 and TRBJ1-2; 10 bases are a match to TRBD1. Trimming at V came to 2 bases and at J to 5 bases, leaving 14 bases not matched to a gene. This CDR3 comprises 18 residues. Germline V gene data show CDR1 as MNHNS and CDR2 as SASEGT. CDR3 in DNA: TGTGCCAGCAGTGAATCCGCGTGGCGAAGGACAGGGGGGTATGGCTACACCTTC. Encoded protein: CASSESAWRRTGGYGYTF.

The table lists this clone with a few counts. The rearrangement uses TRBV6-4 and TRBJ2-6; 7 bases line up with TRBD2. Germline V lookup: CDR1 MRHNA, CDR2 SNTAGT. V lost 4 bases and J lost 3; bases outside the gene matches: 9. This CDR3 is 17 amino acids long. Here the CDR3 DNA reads TGTGCCAGCAGTGCCGAGATTTCGGGAGGTGGGGCCAACGTCCTGACTTTC. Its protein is CASSAEISGGGANVLTF.

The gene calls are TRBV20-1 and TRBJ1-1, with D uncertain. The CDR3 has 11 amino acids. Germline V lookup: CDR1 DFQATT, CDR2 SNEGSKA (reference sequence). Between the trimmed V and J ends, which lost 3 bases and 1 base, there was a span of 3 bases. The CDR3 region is CSARQNTEAFF. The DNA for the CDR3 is TGCAGTGCTAGGCAGAACACTGAAGCTTTCTTT.

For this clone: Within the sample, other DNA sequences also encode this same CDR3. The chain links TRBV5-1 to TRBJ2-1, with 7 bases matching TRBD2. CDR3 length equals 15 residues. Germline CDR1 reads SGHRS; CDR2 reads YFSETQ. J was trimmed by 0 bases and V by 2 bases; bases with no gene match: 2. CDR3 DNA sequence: TGCGCCAGCAGCTTAGGCGGGAGCTCCTACAATGAGCAGTTCTTC. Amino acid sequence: CASSLGGSSYNEQFF. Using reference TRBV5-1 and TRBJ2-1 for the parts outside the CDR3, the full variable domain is KAGVTQTPRYLIKTRGQQVTLSCSPISGHRSVSWYQQTPGQGLQFLFEYFSETQRNKGNFPGRFSGRQFSNSRSEMNVSTLELGDSALYLCASSLGGSSYNEQFFGPGTRLTVL.

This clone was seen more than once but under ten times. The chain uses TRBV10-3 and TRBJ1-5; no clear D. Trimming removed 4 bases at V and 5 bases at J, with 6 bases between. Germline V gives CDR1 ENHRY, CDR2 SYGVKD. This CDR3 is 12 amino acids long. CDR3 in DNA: TGTGCCATCAGTGCTGCCGATCAGCCCCAGCATTTT. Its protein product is CAISAADQPQHF.

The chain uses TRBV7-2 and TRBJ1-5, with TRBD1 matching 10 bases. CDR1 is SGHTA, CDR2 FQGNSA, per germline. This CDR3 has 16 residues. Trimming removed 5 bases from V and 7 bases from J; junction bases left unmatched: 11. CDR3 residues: CASSRRQGAEGQPQHF. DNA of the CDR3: TGTGCCAGCAGCAGAAGACAGGGGGCAGAGGGACAGCCCCAGCATTTT. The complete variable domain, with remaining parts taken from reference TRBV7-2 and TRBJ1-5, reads GAGVSQSPSNKVTEKGKDVELRCDPISGHTALYWYRQSLGQGLEFLIYFQGNSAPDKSGLPSDRFSAERTGGSVSTLTIQRTQQEDSAVYLCASSRRQGAEGQPQHFGDGTRLSIL.

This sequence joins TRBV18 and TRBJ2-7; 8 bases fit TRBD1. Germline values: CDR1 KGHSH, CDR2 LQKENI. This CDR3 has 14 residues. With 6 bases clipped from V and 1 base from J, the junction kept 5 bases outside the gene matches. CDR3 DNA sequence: TGTGCCAGCTCCTCGGACAGGGCGTCCTACGAGCAGTACTTC. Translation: CASSSDRASYEQYF.

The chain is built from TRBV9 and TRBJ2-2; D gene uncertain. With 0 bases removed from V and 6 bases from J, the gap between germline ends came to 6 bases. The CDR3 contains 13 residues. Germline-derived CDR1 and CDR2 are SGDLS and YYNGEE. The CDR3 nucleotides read TGTGCCAGCAGCGTAGTCGAGGCCGGGGAGCTGTTTTTT. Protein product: CASSVVEAGELFF.

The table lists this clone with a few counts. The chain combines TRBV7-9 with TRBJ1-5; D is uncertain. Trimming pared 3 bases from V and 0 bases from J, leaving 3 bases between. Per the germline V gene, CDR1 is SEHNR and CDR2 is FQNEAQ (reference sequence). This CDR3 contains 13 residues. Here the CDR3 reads CASSFSSNQPQHF. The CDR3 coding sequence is TGTGCCAGCAGCTTCTCTAGCAATCAGCCCCAGCATTTT.

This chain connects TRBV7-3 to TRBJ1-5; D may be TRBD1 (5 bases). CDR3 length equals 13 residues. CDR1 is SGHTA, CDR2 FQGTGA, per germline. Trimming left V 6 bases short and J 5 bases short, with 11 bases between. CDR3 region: CASSPSRDQPQHF. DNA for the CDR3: TGTGCCAGCAGTCCTTCCAGGGATCAGCCCCAGCATTTT. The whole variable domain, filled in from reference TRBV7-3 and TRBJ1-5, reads GAGVSQTPSNKVTEKGKYVELRCDPISGHTALYWYRQSLGQGPEFLIYFQGTGAADDSGLPNDRFFAVRPEGSVSTLKIQRTERGDSAVYLCASSPSRDQPQHFGDGTRLSIL.

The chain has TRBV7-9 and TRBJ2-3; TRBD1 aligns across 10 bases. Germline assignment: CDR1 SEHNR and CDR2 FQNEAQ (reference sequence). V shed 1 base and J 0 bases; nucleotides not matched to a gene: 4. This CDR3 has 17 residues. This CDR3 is CASSLGQGATSTDTQYF. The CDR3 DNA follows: TGTGCCAGCAGCTTAGGACAGGGGGCGACTAGCACAGATACGCAGTATTTT.

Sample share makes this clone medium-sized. The CDR3 sequence: CASSPEGLGYTF. In DNA form, the CDR3 reads TGTGCCAGCTCACCAGAGGGACTGGGCTACACCTTC. This rearrangement joins TRBV18 to TRBJ1-2; D is possibly TRBD1 (5 bases). The CDR3 length is 12 residues. The ends were cut back, 2 bases at V and 8 bases at J, with 9 bases in the middle. CDR1 is KGHSH and CDR2 is LQKENI in the germline V gene.

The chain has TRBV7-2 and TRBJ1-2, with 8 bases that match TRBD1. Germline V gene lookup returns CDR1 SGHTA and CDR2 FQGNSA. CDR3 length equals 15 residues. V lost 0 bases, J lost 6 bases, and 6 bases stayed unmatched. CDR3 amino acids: CASSLAAGGAHGYTF. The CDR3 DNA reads TGTGCCAGCAGCTTAGCCGCAGGGGGCGCGCATGGCTACACCTTC.

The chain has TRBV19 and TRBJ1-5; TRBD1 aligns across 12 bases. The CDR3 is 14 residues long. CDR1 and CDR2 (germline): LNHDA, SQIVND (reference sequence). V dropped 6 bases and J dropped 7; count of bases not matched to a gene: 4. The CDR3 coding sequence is TGTGCCAGTAGCGGGACAGGGGGCGACCAGCCCCAGCATTTT. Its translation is CASSGTGGDQPQHF. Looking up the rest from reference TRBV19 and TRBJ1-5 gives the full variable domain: DGGITQSPKYLFRKEGQNVTLSCEQNLNHDAMYWYRQDPGQGLRLIYYSQIVNDFQKGDIAEGYSVSREKKESFPLTVTSAQKNPTAFYLCASSGTGGDQPQHFGDGTRLSIL.

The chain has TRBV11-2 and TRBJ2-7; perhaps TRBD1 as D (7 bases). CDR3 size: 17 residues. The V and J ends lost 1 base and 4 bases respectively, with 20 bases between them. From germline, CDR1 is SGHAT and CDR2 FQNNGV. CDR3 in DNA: TGTGCCAGCAGCTTAGGGAGAGGCGTACAGGGGAGGTACGAGCAGTACTTC. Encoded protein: CASSLGRGVQGRYEQYF.

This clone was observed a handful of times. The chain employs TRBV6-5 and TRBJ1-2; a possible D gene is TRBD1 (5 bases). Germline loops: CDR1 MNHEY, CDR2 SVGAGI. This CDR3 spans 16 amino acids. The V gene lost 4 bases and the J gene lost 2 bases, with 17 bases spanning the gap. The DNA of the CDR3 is TGTGCCAGCAGTTCCCTATGGAGGGGAGGAAACTATGGCTACACCTTC. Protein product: CASSSLWRGGNYGYTF.

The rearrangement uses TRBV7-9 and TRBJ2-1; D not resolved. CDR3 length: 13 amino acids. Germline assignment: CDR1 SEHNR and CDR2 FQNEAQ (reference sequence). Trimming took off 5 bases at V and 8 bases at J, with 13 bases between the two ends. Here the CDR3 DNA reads TGTGCCAGCAGCCCCCTTTTGCGCCATGAGCAGTTCTTC. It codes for CASSPLLRHEQFF.